The source of this T cell receptor beta chain is a study of Graves' ophthalmopathy and Graves' hyperthyroidism. V lost 6 bases to trimming and J lost 5 bases; unmatched junction nucleotides: 6. The CDR3 consists of 12 residues. Germline values: CDR1 DFQATT, CDR2 SNEGSKA (reference sequence). This clonotype was found many times. TCR beta CDR3 regions were amplified from RNA transcripts. HTBI primers were used in a first-round RT-PCR, which preceded a second-round multiplex PCR. TCRdb recomputed calls from the multiplex PCR reads with MiXCR, one row per CDR3 protein. The sample holds about 420,000 distinct CDR3 sequences, around 21% seen once.

This chain uses TRBV20-1 with TRBJ2-5; 7 bases agree with TRBD2. Sample: peripheral blood. The clonotype originates from a woman aged 18-35 years with stable Graves' hyperthyroidism. This CDR3 reads CSARRGRETQYF. CDR3 sequence (DNA): TGCAGTGCCCGGCGGGGGAGGGAGACCCAGTACTTC.